The sequence of this T cell receptor (beta chain) was determined in a study of shared clonotypes between healthy human individuals. Study outcomes and limitations: Among donors, the sharing of clonotypes was expected to be influenced by sequencing depth.

To note about this clone: The antigen is not known.

Clones were read by immunoSEQ multiplex PCR, and TCRdb kept only the in-frame ones, dropping some. The sample yields a few hundred thousand clones, about nine tenths seen once. The CDR3 is made up of 13 amino acids. Between the trimmed V and J ends, which lost 2 bases and 4 bases, there was a span of 9 bases. Per germline, CDR1 SGHDT and CDR2 YYEEEE. This chain joins TRBV5-6 and TRBJ1-1; unclear D gene. This sequence originates from a man aged 18 to 29 in good health. Sequencing was performed on memory CD8+ T cells sorted from blood. Subset here: CD45RO+ cells pooled with CCR7-negative TemRA cells. The CDR3 nucleotides read TGTGCCAGCAGCTTCGGGGTTAGCACTGAAGCTTTCTTT. Its protein is CASSFGVSTEAFF.